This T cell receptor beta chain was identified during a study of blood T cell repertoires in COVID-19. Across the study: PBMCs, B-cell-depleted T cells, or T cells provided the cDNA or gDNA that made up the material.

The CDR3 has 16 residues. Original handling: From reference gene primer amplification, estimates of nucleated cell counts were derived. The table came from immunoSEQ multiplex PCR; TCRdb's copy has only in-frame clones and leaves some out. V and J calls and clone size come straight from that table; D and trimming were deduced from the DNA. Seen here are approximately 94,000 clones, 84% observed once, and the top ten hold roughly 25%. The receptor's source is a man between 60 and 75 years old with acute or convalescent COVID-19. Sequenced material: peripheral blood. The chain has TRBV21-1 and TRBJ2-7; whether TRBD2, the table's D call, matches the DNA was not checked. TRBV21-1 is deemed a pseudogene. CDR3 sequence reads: CASSSPPAAGPYEQYV. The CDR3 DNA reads TGTGCCAGCAGCAGCCCGCCAGCGGCAGGTCCCTACGAGCAGTACGTC.